These T cell receptor beta chains were read from a single sample in a study of tumor-infiltrating lymphocytes in localized non-small cell lung cancer. The method was immunoSEQ multiplex PCR; TCRdb's version includes in-frame clones alone and lacks a portion of them. The table has about 11,000 clones, just over 85% seen once. The specimen was uninvolved lung tissue not adjacent to the tumor. All receptors come from a human donor with non-small cell lung cancer. Both conserved end residues are part of each CDR3. A D gene is named only where the DNA matches it firmly. Not all rows give a size; the values are once, few, many and, for expanded clones, a class.

size: .
V: TRBV11-3
D: .
J: TRBJ2-5
CDR3: CASSIQAGETQYF
DNA: TGTGCCAGCAGCATCCAAGCGGGTGAGACCCAGTACTTC

size: .
V: TRBV7-2
D: TRBD2
J: TRBJ2-1
CDR3: CASTAGAGGKYNEQFF
DNA: TGTGCCAGCACCGCTGGAGCGGGGGGGAAGTACAATGAGCAGTTCTTC

size: .
V: TRBV6-5
D: .
J: TRBJ1-6
CDR3: CASSSPIYNSPLHF
DNA: TGTGCCAGCAGTTCCCCAATCTATAATTCACCCCTCCACTTT

size: .
V: TRBV6-1
D: .
J: TRBJ1-2
CDR3: CASSESQIRAMFGYTF
DNA: TGTGCCAGCAGTGAATCTCAAATCAGGGCGATGTTTGGCTACACCTTC

size: .
V: TRBV5-1
D: TRBD1
J: TRBJ2-1
CDR3: CASSWGQYEQFF
DNA: TGCGCCAGCAGCTGGGGACAGTACGAGCAGTTCTTC

size: few
V: TRBV11-3
D: TRBD1
J: TRBJ1-1
CDR3: CASSLLHRGISEAFF
DNA: TGTGCCAGCAGCTTGCTCCACAGGGGGATCTCTGAAGCTTTCTTT

size: .
V: TRBV5-6
D: .
J: TRBJ1-2
CDR3: CASSGNYGYTF
DNA: TGTGCCTCCAGCGGTAACTATGGCTACACCTTC

size: .
V: TRBV5-5
D: TRBD2
J: TRBJ2-3
CDR3: CASSWRASGGAGTQYF
DNA: TGTGCCAGCAGCTGGAGAGCCAGCGGGGGGGCCGGTACGCAGTATTTT

size: once
V: TRBV10-3
D: .
J: TRBJ1-4
CDR3: CAISETGRNEKLFF
DNA: TGTGCCATCAGTGAGACAGGCCGTAATGAAAAACTGTTTTTT

size: .
V: TRBV2
D: .
J: TRBJ2-2
CDR3: CASSLQGTGELFF
DNA: TGTGCCAGCAGTTTACAGGGCACCGGGGAGCTGTTTTTT

size: few
V: TRBV5-1
D: TRBD1
J: TRBJ1-2
CDR3: CASSPPGGSPGQGFGYTF
DNA: TGCGCCAGCAGCCCACCTGGAGGGTCCCCGGGACAGGGTTTTGGCTACACCTTC

size: few
V: TRBV5-1
D: .
J: TRBJ1-3
CDR3: CASSVDGRSGNTIYF
DNA: TGCGCCAGCAGCGTGGACGGCCGCTCTGGAAACACCATATATTTT

size: .
V: TRBV2
D: .
J: TRBJ1-1
CDR3: CASSEVNREAFF
DNA: TGTGCCAGCAGTGAAGTAAACAGGGAAGCTTTCTTT